A selection of T cell receptor beta chains follows, all from one sample in a study of identical twins. TCRdb reanalysed the 5' RACE reads using MiXCR and keeps one entry per CDR3 protein. The sample contains about 890,000 distinct CDR3 sequences, approximately 13% of which appear only once. These data were also filed under a second study, of yellow fever vaccine responses in identical twins.

Sequences were obtained from PBMCs. The receptor set was obtained from a woman between 18 and 29 years old in good health. Each CDR3 is given with its conserved first and last residue.

TRBV3-1	13	CASSHGMEYGYTF
TRBV4-1	16	CASSRGLADYTGELFF
TRBV11-2	15	CASSLVGQDNSPLHF
TRBV29-1	11	CSVDNSYEQYF
TRBV20-1	15	CSARSRDRGTDTQYF
TRBV28	11	CASNGQGKRTF
TRBV6-4	14	CASRSNKSPTEAFF
TRBV27	13	CASSLRYPNEQFF
TRBV10-3	13	CAILSEMNTEAFF
TRBV10-3	15	CAINLGSGDTGELFF
TRBV12-3/TRBV12-4	14	CASSLEGYNSPLHF
TRBV6-2/TRBV6-3	12	CASTTRVYEQYF
TRBV28	11	CASSPQGRAFF
TRBV7-8	13	CASRLAGVDTQYF
TRBV20-1	13	CSAQDISNTEAFF
TRBV20-1	14	CSARQPGRDTEAFF
TRBV6-1	16	CASSGDRGVSTDTQYF
TRBV20-1	16	CSARGREGVAKNIQYF
TRBV5-1	15	CASSLYTPGDTEAFF
TRBV7-2	15	CASSRPDRGQRSYTF
TRBV14	14	CASSPSGGNEKLFF
TRBV5-1	14	CASSLGLEPSPLHF
TRBV2	13	CASGREDVNEQFF
TRBV15	14	CATSRDRPGSLEFF
TRBV28	13	CASSFVGAYEQYF
TRBV10-3	14	CAISDLGVNYGYTF
TRBV19	14	CASRREGGYTEAFF
TRBV11-2	12	CASSFTSQELFF
TRBV20-1	14	CSARPSGSTYEQYF
TRBV12-3/TRBV12-4	15	CASSPSGLTTYEQYF
TRBV4-1	14	CASSQDSTGPEAFF
TRBV6-5	15	CASSYAGQGSETQYF
TRBV15	15	CATSSPSGEQETQYF